This T cell receptor (beta chain) was recovered during a study of T-cell reconstitution after alpha-beta-depleted transplantation in children. Unique molecular identifiers were incorporated into the prepared TCRbeta library. From the PCR reads, TCRdb called clonotypes with MiXCR, one entry per CDR3 protein. The sample has approximately 230,000 distinct CDR3 sequences, approximately 24% seen once; the top ten hold about 4.8%. Study-wide results and caveats: The study traced high day-60 TCRbeta diversity in some patients to surviving recipient T cells and thymic progenitors. Most T-cell counts and diversity one year after the transplant came from T cells that were newly produced. At around two months after transplant, the alpha-beta T cells were reportedly derived from several hundred expanded clones that came from non-depleted graft cells.

Concerning this clonotype itself: The antigen remains unidentified.

Trimming took 1 base from V and 6 from J, leaving 24 bases between them. In germline, CDR1 is LGHDT, CDR2 YNNKEL (reference sequence). The CDR3 loop spans 18 amino acids. This material consisted of PBMCs, mostly from graft donor cells, taken 360 days after TCRalphabeta/CD19-depleted stem cell transplant. This chain joins TRBV3-1 and TRBJ1-2; D remains ambiguous. The TCR originated in a female patient aged 2-10 years who had a stem cell transplant for congenital amegakaryocytic thrombocytopenia, so the T cells may come from the graft donor. The CDR3 nucleotides read TGTGCCAGCAGCCAAGGTGTCCTGTGGGCCGCACCAAACCATGGCTACACCTTC. This codes for CASSQGVLWAAPNHGYTF.